Each of the 27 T cell receptor beta chains below was sequenced from the same sample in a study of cytomegalovirus exposure and HLA in healthy donors. Use of 60 Vbeta and 13 Jbeta primers characterized the PCR. The assay was immunoSEQ multiplex PCR, and TCRdb's table has in-frame clones only and misses some. The sample shows 150,000 to 200,000 clones, roughly four fifths of them seen only once. The material sequenced was PBMCs. These receptors were taken from a boy aged 2 to 9 in good health and CMV-seronegative.

The genes are TRBV7-3 and TRBJ2-2, with TRBD1 identical over 9 bases. The CDR3 runs 16 residues. The ends lost 5 bases at V and 3 bases at J; junction bases unmatched: 7. Germline values: CDR1 SGHTA, CDR2 FQGTGA. CDR3 residues: CASSPTGGSYTGELFF. The CDR3 bases are TGTGCCAGCAGCCCTACAGGGGGCTCTTACACCGGGGAGCTGTTTTTT.

The J gene is TRBJ2-1, the V gene TRBV5-8, with 7 bases fitting TRBD2. Germline V gives CDR1 SGHTS, CDR2 YDEGEE. J gave up 7 bases and V 2 bases, and 12 bases lay outside the gene matches. The CDR3 sequence is 16 residues long. CDR3 coding DNA: TGTGCCAGCAGCTTTCTTGCGGGGGTCCACATAAATGAGCAGTTCTTC. Amino acid sequence: CASSFLAGVHINEQFF.

The chain couples TRBV6-6 to TRBJ1-4; perhaps TRBD1 as D (5 bases). The CDR3 totals 12 residues. The V end was cut by 10 bases, the J end by 12 bases, with 18 bases between. In germline, CDR1 is MNHNY, CDR2 SVGAGI (reference sequence). CDR3 nucleotides: TGTGCCACCACGGGTCAGGGAGGGGAACTGTTTTTT. As protein: CATTGQGGELFF.

The V gene is TRBV4-2, the J gene TRBJ2-3, with a possible D match to TRBD2 (6 bases). Germline lookup yields CDR1 LGHNA and CDR2 YNFKEQ. CDR3 length: 15 amino acids. V was shortened by 1 base and J by 4 bases, with 12 bases between the two germline ends. CDR3 region: CASSQVGREADTQYF. DNA of the CDR3: TGTGCCAGCAGCCAAGTCGGCAGGGAGGCAGATACGCAGTATTTT.

This clone was found a few times. This chain connects TRBV21-1 to TRBJ1-5; no check of the table's D call, TRBD1, against the DNA was made. TRBV21-1 is a recognized pseudogene. The CDR3 is 19 amino acids. CDR3 amino acids: CASSKEVLAQGVSNQPQHF. As DNA, the CDR3 is TGTGCCAGCAGCAAAGAGGTACTCGCCCAGGGGGTTAGCAATCAGCCCCAGCATTTT.

The CDR3 is CATSRDKTGTYEQYF. The CDR3 bases are TGTGCCACCAGCAGAGACAAAACAGGAACCTACGAGCAGTACTTC. This sequence joins TRBV15 and TRBJ2-7; a possible D gene is TRBD1 (5 bases). The germline V gene has CDR1 LNHNV and CDR2 YYDKDF (reference sequence). The V gene lost 0 bases and the J gene lost 2 bases, with 11 bases spanning the gap. The CDR3 loop spans 15 amino acids. Supplemented by reference TRBV15 and TRBJ2-7, the full variable domain reads DAMVIQNPRYQVTQFGKPVTLSCSQTLNHNVMYWYQQKSSQAPKLLFHYYDKDFNNEADTPDNFQSRRPNTSFCFLDIRSPGLGDTAMYLCATSRDKTGTYEQYFGPGTRLTVT.

The chain links TRBV5-5 to TRBJ1-2, with D unresolved. The CDR3 loop spans 13 amino acids. The V and J ends lost 4 bases and 4 bases respectively, with 11 bases between them. Germline CDR1 is SGHKS and CDR2 is YYEKEE (reference sequence). CDR3 sequence reads: CASSPDMGYGYTF. CDR3 sequence (DNA): TGTGCCAGCAGCCCTGACATGGGCTATGGCTACACCTTC.

This chain links TRBV9 with TRBJ2-1; 10 positions agree with TRBD2. Trimming removed 4 bases from V and 2 bases from J; junction bases left unmatched: 3. CDR1 is SGDLS, CDR2 YYNGEE, per germline. There are 15 residues in the CDR3. The CDR3, as DNA: TGTGCCAGCAGCCCGAGCGGGGGGGCCTACAATGAGCAGTTCTTC. Translating gives CASSPSGGAYNEQFF. The full variable domain, in which reference TRBV9 and TRBJ2-1 provide the parts outside the CDR3, is DSGVTQTPKHLITATGQRVTLRCSPRSGDLSVYWYQQSLDQGLQFLIQYYNGEERAKGNILERFSAQQFPDLHSELNLSSLELGDSALYFCASSPSGGAYNEQFFGPGTRLTVL.

The sample holds a few counts of this clone. The V gene is TRBV19, the J gene TRBJ1-1; D ambiguous. Germline V gene data show CDR1 as LNHDA and CDR2 as SQIVND (reference sequence). V was cut by 5 bases and J by 8 bases, with 15 bases left in between. The CDR3 contains 13 residues. CDR3 region: CASSWNGDGEAFF. The DNA of the CDR3 is TGTGCCAGTAGTTGGAACGGGGATGGAGAAGCTTTCTTT.

V is TRBV27 and J is TRBJ1-2, with 8 bases matching TRBD1. Germline lookup yields CDR1 MNHEY and CDR2 SMNVEV (reference sequence). This CDR3 is built from 13 residues. V lost 6 bases to trimming and J lost 5 bases; unmatched junction nucleotides: 5. CDR3 bases: TGTGCCAGCAGCGACGGACAGGGATATGGCTACACCTTC. Protein sequence: CASSDGQGYGYTF.

The chain is built from TRBV7-3 and TRBJ2-1; 7 nucleotides match TRBD2. Losses at the gene ends were 5 bases for V and 4 bases for J; bases not matched to a gene: 8. The germline gives CDR1 SGHTA, CDR2 FQGTGA. The CDR3 runs to 15 residues. CDR3: CASSPQPGGYNEQFF. In DNA form, the CDR3 reads TGTGCCAGCAGCCCTCAACCGGGGGGATACAATGAGCAGTTCTTC.

This chain uses TRBV6-1 with TRBJ1-1; 9 bases map to TRBD1. Per germline, CDR1 MNHNS and CDR2 SASEGT. V lost 3 bases, J lost 4 bases, and 3 bases stayed unmatched. The CDR3 runs to 14 residues. The CDR3 DNA reads as TGTGCCAGCAGTGAGTTGGGACAGGGCACTGAAGCTTTCTTT. Encoded protein: CASSELGQGTEAFF.

The chain combines TRBV20-1 with TRBJ2-3, with D uncertain. Trimming took 6 bases from V and 2 from J, leaving 3 bases between them. Germline CDR1 reads DFQATT; CDR2 reads SNEGSKA (reference sequence). This CDR3 is built from 10 residues. CDR3 sequence reads: CSANTDTQYF. CDR3 sequence (DNA): TGCAGTGCCAACACAGATACGCAGTATTTT.

This clone was counted a few times. The chain joins TRBV7-8 to TRBJ2-1; unclear D gene. Between the trimmed V and J ends, which lost 5 bases and 7 bases, there was a span of 12 bases. Germline values: CDR1 SGHVS, CDR2 FQNEAQ. The CDR3 runs to 13 residues. CDR3 in DNA: TGTGCCAGCAGCCCCCGTGACTGGAATGAGCAGTTCTTC. Protein sequence: CASSPRDWNEQFF.

About this clone: It is unclear where the CDR3 begins or ends on the DNA, so no DNA is shown, and the CDR3 is as TCRdb lists it. The chain has TRBV21-1 and TRBJ2-6; TRBD1, the D gene given by the table, was not confirmed from the DNA. TRBV21-1 is designated a pseudogene. The CDR3 comprises 18 residues, both ends counted. The CDR3 protein is CASSKNWGQGIGANVLTF.

J is TRBJ1-1 and V is TRBV29-1; D possibly corresponds to TRBD1 (6 bases). CDR3 length: 14 amino acids. Germline assignment: CDR1 SQVTM and CDR2 ANQGSEA. Between the trimmed V and J ends, which lost 7 bases and 4 bases, there was a span of 19 bases. In DNA form, the CDR3 reads TGCAGCGCCCCAAGGGGGGGTACGGGCACTGAAGCTTTCTTT. Protein: CSAPRGGTGTEAFF.

This rearrangement joins TRBV4-3 to TRBJ1-5, with 10 positions matching TRBD1. The CDR3 runs to 16 residues. Trimming at V came to 0 bases and at J to 6 bases, leaving 5 bases not matched to a gene. CDR1 and CDR2 (germline): LGHNA, YSLEER. DNA for the CDR3: TGCGCCAGCAGCCAAGATGGACAGGGGGGTCTTCAGCCCCAGCATTTT. Translation gives CASSQDGQGGLQPQHF.

The chain carries TRBV7-2 and TRBJ2-5, with D possibly TRBD1 on 6 matching bases. The V gene lost 0 bases and the J gene lost 1 base, with 18 bases spanning the gap. The CDR3 contains 18 residues. The germline CDR1 and CDR2 sequences are SGHTA and FQGNSA. The CDR3 coding sequence is TGTGCCAGCAGCTTAGCGAGGGGGAGTAAGCCGATCCAAGAGACCCAGTACTTC. As protein: CASSLARGSKPIQETQYF.

The chain employs TRBV11-2 and TRBJ2-3; 9 bases are a match to TRBD2. The CDR3 has 16 residues. CDR1 SGHAT and CDR2 FQNNGV come from the germline V gene. V was pared by 6 bases and J by 7 bases, with 14 bases of the junction left unmatched. CDR3 residues: CASRVGGGGAVYTQYF. In nucleotides, the CDR3 is TGTGCCAGCAGGGTTGGGGGCGGGGGGGCAGTATATACGCAGTATTTT.

J is TRBJ2-1 and V is TRBV28; perhaps TRBD2 as D (5 bases). CDR1 is MDHEN and CDR2 is SYDVKM in the germline V gene. This CDR3 region has 15 residues. Trimming removed 3 bases from V and 0 bases from J, with 9 bases in between. The CDR3 is CASSFGVSSYNEQFF. The CDR3 DNA reads TGTGCCAGCAGTTTCGGGGTGAGCTCCTACAATGAGCAGTTCTTC.

This chain joins TRBV12-5 and TRBJ1-6; D is unclear. The CDR3 sequence is 13 residues long. With 1 base removed from V and 7 bases from J, the gap between germline ends came to 5 bases. The germline V gene has CDR1 LGHNT and CDR2 FRNRAP. The CDR3 coding sequence is TGTGCTAGTGGTTTGGGCGCGAATTCACCCCTCCACTTT. This encodes CASGLGANSPLHF.

The chain recombines TRBV11-2 with TRBJ2-7, with TRBD2 matching 10 bases. The CDR3 is made up of 16 amino acids. The V and J ends lost 5 bases and 4 bases, in that order; junction bases with no gene match: 11. CDR1 is SGHAT and CDR2 is FQNNGV in the germline V gene. CDR3 nucleotides: TGTGCCAGCAGCACGTTAGCGGGGGGCTCCGGGTACGAGCAGTACTTC. Its protein product is CASSTLAGGSGYEQYF.

The V call is TRBV5-4, the J call TRBJ1-2; weak D call: TRBD1 (6 bases). CDR3 length equals 12 residues. Germline assignment: CDR1 SGHNT and CDR2 YYREEE (reference sequence). V dropped 0 bases and J dropped 8 bases, with 8 bases sitting between them. Here the CDR3 reads CASSLDREGYTF. DNA for the CDR3: TGTGCCAGCAGCTTGGACAGGGAAGGCTACACCTTC.

The chain employs TRBV6-1 and TRBJ2-1; tentatively, D is TRBD2 (6 bases). V lost 6 bases, J lost 13 bases, and 22 bases lay in between. Germline loops: CDR1 MNHNS, CDR2 SASEGT. CDR3 length: 14 amino acids. CDR3 coding DNA: TGTGCCAGCAGCACCGGGACTCCCCTCGGTCCACAGTTCTTC. Translation: CASSTGTPLGPQFF.

The rearrangement uses TRBV6-1 and TRBJ1-5; 9 bases align to TRBD1. The CDR3 consists of 17 residues. The J segment lost 7 bases and the V segment lost 1 base, leaving 11 bases of the junction unmatched. Looked up from germline, CDR1 is MNHNS and CDR2 is SASEGT. The CDR3 here is CASSEGGGQGNIQPQHF. The CDR3 coding sequence is TGTGCCAGCAGTGAAGGGGGGGGACAGGGTAATATCCAGCCCCAGCATTTT.

The gene calls are TRBV7-9 and TRBJ2-5; D might be TRBD1 (5 bases). This CDR3 comprises 12 residues. Germline CDR1 reads SEHNR; CDR2 reads FQNEAQ (reference sequence). Trimming pared 4 bases from V and 4 bases from J, leaving 7 bases between. The CDR3 reads CASSSQGETQYF. DNA for the CDR3: TGTGCCAGCAGCTCCCAGGGAGAGACCCAGTACTTC.

This rearrangement joins TRBV6-1 to TRBJ2-5, with D unresolved. The CDR3 extends over 17 amino acids. Germline values: CDR1 MNHNS, CDR2 SASEGT. Trimming took off 0 bases at V and 5 bases at J, with 19 bases between the two ends. CDR3 in amino acids: CASSEALYIRSRETQYF. CDR3 coding DNA: TGTGCCAGCAGTGAAGCGCTTTATATTCGGAGTAGGGAGACCCAGTACTTC.